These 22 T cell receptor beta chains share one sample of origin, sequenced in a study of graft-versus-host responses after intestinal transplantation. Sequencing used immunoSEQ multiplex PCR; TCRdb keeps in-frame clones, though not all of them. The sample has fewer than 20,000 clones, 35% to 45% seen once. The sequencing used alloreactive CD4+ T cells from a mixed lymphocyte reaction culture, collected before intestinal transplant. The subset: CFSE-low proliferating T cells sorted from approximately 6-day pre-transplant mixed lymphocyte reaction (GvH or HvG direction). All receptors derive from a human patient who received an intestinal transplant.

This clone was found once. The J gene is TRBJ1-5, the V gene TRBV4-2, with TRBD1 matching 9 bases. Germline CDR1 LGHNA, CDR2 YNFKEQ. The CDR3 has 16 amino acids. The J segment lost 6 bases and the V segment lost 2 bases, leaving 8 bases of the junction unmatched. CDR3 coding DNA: TGTGCCAGCAGCCAACCCGGACAGGGGCAAACTCAGCCCCAGCATTTT. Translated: CASSQPGQGQTQPQHF.

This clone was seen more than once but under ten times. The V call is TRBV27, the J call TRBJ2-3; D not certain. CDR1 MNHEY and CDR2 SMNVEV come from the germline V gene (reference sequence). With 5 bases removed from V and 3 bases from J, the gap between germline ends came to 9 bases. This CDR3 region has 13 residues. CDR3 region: CASSRFGTDTQYF. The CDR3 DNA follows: TGTGCCAGCAGTCGGTTTGGTACAGATACGCAGTATTTT.

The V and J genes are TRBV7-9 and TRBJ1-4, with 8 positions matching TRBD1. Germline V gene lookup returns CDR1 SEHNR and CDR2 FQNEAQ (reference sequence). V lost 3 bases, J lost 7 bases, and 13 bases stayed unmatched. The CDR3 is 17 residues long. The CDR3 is CASSLGFGRTGIEKLFF. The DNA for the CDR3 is TGTGCCAGCAGCTTGGGGTTCGGGCGGACAGGGATTGAAAAACTGTTTTTT.

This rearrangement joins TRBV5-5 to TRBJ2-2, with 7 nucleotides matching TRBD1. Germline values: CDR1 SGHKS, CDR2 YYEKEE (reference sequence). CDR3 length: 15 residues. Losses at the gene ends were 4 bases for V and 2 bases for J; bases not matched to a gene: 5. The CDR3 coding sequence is TGTGCCAGCAGCACGGGACAGACTAACACCGGGGAGCTGTTTTTT. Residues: CASSTGQTNTGELFF.

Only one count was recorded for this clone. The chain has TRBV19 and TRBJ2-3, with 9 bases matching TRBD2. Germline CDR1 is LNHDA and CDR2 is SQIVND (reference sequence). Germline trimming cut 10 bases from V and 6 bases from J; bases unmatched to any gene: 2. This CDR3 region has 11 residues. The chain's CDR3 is CATSGADTQYF. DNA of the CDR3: TGTGCCACTAGCGGGGCTGATACGCAGTATTTT. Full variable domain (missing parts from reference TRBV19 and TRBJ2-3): DGGITQSPKYLFRKEGQNVTLSCEQNLNHDAMYWYRQDPGQGLRLIYYSQIVNDFQKGDIAEGYSVSREKKESFPLTVTSAQKNPTAFYLCATSGADTQYFGPGTRLTVL.

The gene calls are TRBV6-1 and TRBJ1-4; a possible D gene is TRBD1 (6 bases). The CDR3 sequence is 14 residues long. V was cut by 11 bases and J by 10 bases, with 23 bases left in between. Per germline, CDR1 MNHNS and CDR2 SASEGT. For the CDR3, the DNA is TGTGCCTCATCGCGGGGGGGCGAGAGGGGAAAACTGTTTTTT. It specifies CASSRGGERGKLFF.

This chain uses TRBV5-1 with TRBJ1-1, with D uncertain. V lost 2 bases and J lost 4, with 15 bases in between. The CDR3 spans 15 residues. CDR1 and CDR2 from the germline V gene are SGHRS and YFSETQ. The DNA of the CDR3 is TGCGCCAGCAGCTTTCTCGTGAATTCGGGCACTGAAGCTTTCTTT. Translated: CASSFLVNSGTEAFF.

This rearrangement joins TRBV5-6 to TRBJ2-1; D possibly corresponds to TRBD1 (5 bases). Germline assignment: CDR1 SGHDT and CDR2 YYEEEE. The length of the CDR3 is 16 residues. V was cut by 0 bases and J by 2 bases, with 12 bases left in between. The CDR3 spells CASSLDLGAPYNEQFF. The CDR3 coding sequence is TGTGCCAGCAGCTTGGATTTAGGGGCCCCCTACAATGAGCAGTTCTTC. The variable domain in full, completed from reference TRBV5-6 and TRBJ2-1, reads DAGVTQSPTHLIKTRGQQVTLRCSPKSGHDTVSWYQQALGQGPQFIFQYYEEEERQRGNFPDRFSGHQFPNYSSELNVNALLLGDSALYLCASSLDLGAPYNEQFFGPGTRLTVL.

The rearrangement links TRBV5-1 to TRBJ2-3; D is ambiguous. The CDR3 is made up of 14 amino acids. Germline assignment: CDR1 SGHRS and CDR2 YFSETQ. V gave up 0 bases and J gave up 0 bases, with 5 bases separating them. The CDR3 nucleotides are TGCGCCAGCAGCTTGGGCAAAAGCACAGATACGCAGTATTTT. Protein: CASSLGKSTDTQYF.

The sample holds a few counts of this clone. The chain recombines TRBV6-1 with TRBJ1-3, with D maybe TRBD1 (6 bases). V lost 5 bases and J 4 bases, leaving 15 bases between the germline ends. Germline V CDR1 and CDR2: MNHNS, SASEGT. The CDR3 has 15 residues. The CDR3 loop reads CASSPGQLRGNTIYF. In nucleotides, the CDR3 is TGTGCCAGCAGTCCAGGACAGCTCAGGGGAAACACCATATATTTT.

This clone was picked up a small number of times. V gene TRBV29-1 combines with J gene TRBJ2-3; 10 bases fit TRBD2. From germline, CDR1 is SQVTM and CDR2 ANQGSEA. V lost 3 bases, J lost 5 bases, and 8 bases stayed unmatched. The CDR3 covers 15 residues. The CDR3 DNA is TGCAGCGTTGACAAGCGGGGGGGCTCGGTAGATACGCAGTATTTT. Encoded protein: CSVDKRGGSVDTQYF.

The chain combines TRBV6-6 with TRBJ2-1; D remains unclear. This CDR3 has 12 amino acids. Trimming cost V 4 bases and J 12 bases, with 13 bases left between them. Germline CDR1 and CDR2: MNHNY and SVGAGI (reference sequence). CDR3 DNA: TGTGCCAGCAGTTCCTTGGGGTATGGGCAGTTCTTC. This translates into CASSSLGYGQFF.

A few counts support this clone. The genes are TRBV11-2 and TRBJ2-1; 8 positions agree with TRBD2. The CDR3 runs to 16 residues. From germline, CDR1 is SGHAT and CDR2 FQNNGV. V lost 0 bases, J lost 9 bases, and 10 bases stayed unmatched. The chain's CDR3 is CASSLDRGLVWGEQFF. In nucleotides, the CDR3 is TGTGCCAGCAGCTTAGATCGGGGACTAGTTTGGGGTGAGCAGTTCTTC. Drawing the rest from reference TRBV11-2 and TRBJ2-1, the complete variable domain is EAGVAQSPRYKIIEKRQSVAFWCNPISGHATLYWYQQILGQGPKLLIQFQNNGVVDDSQLPKDRFSAERLKGVDSTLKIQPAKLEDSAVYLCASSLDRGLVWGEQFFGPGTRLTVL.

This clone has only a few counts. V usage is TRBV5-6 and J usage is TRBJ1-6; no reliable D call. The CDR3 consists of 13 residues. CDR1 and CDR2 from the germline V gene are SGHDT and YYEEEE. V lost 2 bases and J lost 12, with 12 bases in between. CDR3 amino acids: CASSFTPGGPLHF. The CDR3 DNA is TGTGCCAGCAGCTTCACCCCTGGAGGACCCCTCCACTTT.

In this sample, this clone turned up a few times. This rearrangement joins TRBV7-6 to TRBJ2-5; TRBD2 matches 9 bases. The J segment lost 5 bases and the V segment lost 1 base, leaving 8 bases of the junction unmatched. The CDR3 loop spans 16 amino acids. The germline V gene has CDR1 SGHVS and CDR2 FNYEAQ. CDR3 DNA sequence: TGTGCCAGCAGCTTAGTCGGGCGGGGGGGCCTTGAGACCCAGTACTTC. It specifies CASSLVGRGGLETQYF.

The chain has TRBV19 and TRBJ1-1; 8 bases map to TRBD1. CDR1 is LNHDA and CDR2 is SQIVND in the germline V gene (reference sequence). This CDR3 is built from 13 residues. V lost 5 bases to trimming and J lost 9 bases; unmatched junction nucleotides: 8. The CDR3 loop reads CASSSSDRVKAFF. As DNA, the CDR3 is TGTGCCAGTAGTTCCTCGGACAGGGTAAAAGCTTTCTTT.

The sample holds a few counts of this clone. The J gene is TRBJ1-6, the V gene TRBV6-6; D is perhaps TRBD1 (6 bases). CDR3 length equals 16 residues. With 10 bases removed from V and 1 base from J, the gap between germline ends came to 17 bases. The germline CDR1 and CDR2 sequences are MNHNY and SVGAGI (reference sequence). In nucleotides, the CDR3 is TGTGCCACCAAGCTCGGGGGCGGTTCCTATAATTCACCCCTCCACTTT. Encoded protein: CATKLGGGSYNSPLHF.

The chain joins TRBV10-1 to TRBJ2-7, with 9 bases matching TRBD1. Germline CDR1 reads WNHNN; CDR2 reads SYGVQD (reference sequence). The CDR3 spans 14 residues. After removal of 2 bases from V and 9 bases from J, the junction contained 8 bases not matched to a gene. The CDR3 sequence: CASSEAPGQGAQYF. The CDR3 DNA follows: TGCGCCAGCAGTGAGGCTCCGGGACAGGGTGCGCAGTACTTC.

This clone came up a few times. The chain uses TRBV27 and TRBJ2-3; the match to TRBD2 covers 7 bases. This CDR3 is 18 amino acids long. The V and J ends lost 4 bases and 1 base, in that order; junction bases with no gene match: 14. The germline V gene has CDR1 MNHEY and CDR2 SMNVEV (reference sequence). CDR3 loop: CASSSKGVLAVRTDTQYF. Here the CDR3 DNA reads TGTGCCAGCAGTTCTAAAGGAGTGCTAGCGGTTCGCACAGATACGCAGTATTTT.

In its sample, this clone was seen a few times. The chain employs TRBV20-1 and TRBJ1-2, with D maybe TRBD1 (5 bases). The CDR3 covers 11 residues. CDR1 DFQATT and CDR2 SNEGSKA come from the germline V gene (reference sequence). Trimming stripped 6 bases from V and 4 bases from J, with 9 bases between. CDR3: CSAIGGYGYTF. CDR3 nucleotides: TGCAGTGCCATCGGGGGCTATGGCTACACCTTC.

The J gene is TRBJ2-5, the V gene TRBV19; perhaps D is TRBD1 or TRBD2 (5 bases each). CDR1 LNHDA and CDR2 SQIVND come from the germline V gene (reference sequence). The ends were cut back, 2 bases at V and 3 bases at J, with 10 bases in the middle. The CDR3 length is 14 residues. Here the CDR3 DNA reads TGTGCCAGTAGTATAACGGGGCGCAAAGAGACCCAGTACTTC. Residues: CASSITGRKETQYF. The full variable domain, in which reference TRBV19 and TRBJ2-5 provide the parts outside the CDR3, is DGGITQSPKYLFRKEGQNVTLSCEQNLNHDAMYWYRQDPGQGLRLIYYSQIVNDFQKGDIAEGYSVSREKKESFPLTVTSAQKNPTAFYLCASSITGRKETQYFGPGTRLLVL.

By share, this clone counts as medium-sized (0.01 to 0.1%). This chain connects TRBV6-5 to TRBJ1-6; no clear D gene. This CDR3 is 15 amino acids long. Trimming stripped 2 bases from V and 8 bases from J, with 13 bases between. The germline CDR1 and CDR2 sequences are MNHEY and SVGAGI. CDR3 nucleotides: TGTGCCAGCAGTTACATTGTACCCCCTTATTCACCCCTCCACTTT. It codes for CASSYIVPPYSPLHF.